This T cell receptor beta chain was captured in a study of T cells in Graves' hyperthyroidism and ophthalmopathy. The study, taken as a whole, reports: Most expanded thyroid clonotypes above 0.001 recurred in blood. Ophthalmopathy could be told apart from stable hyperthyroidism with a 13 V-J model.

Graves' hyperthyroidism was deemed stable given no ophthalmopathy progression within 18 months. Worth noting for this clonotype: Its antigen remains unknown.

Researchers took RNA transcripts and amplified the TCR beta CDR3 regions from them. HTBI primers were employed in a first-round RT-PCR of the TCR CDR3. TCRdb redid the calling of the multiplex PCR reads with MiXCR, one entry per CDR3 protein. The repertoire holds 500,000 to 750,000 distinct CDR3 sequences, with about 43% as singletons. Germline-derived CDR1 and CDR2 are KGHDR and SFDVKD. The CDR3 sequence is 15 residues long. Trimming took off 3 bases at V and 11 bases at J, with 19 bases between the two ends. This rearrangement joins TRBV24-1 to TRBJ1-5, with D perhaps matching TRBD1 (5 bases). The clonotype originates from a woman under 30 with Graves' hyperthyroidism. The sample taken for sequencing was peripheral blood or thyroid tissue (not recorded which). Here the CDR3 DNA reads TGTGCCACCAGTGATGGGGCGGGAGTCAAAGAGACCCAGCATTTT. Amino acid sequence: CATSDGAGVKETQHF.